Described below is a single T cell receptor beta chain sequence and its context. Its antigen is as yet unknown. Sequencing used immunoSEQ multiplex PCR; TCRdb keeps in-frame clones, though not all of them. The table has about 33,000 clones, roughly 90% seen once. The sample originates from a study of T cells in localized non-small cell lung cancer. Whole-study results and caveats: The study detected a median 57 of the top 100 tumor clones in adjacent lung. Only one tumor region was sequenced, so heterogeneity remains possible. Uninvolved adjacent lung, not tumor, had the highest T cell clonality.

The CDR3 consists of 16 residues. V lost 1 base to trimming and J lost 5 bases; unmatched junction nucleotides: 6. Looked up from germline, CDR1 is LNHNV and CDR2 is YYDKDF (reference sequence). The material sequenced was peripheral blood, taken before any cancer treatment. The TCR originated in a man between 40 and 69 years old with stage I lung adenocarcinoma. V is TRBV15 and J is TRBJ1-2; 11 bases align to TRBD1. The CDR3 sequence is CATSRAYGTGGYGYTF. For the CDR3, the DNA is TGTGCCACCAGCAGAGCCTACGGGACAGGGGGATATGGCTACACCTTC.